One sample yielded the 32 T cell receptor beta chains listed below, sequenced in a study of blood T cell repertoires in COVID-19. Method: immunoSEQ multiplex PCR; TCRdb's copy keeps in-frame clones and lacks some. This table has roughly 170,000 clones, approximately 90% appearing once. Material for sequencing was peripheral blood. These receptors were taken from a woman in her sixties or seventies with COVID-19, enrolled during active disease.

V is TRBV4-1 and J is TRBJ2-7; no clear D. This CDR3 contains 13 residues. In germline, CDR1 is MGHRA, CDR2 YSYEKL. CDR3 protein: CATSASPFYEQYF. Here the CDR3 DNA reads TGCGCTACTTCGGCTAGTCCATTCTACGAGCAGTACTTC.

This chain connects TRBV6-5 to TRBJ2-2, with 10 bases identical to TRBD1. This CDR3 spans 14 amino acids. Germline V gene sequence: CDR1 MNHEY, CDR2 SVGAGI. After removal of 6 bases from V and 5 bases from J, the junction contained 3 bases not matched to a gene. The chain's CDR3 is CASRPGQGTGELFF. DNA of the CDR3: TGTGCCAGCAGACCGGGACAGGGGACCGGGGAGCTGTTTTTT.

The chain uses TRBV7-9 and TRBJ1-4; maybe TRBD1 (6 bases). Germline loops: CDR1 SEHNR, CDR2 FQNEAQ (reference sequence). The ends were cut back, 3 bases at V and 3 bases at J, with 14 bases in the middle. The CDR3 length is 16 residues. The CDR3 DNA reads as TGTGCCAGCAGCTTGGGCAGGGGATCTTCTAATGAAAAACTGTTTTTT. Protein sequence: CASSLGRGSSNEKLFF.

J is TRBJ2-5 and V is TRBV10-3; 10 positions agree with TRBD2. Germline values: CDR1 ENHRY, CDR2 SYGVKD. The CDR3 runs 13 residues. J lost 3 bases, V lost 11 bases, and 6 bases had no gene match. CDR3 amino acids: CASRTSGEETQYF. In DNA form, the CDR3 reads TGTGCCTCCCGGACTAGCGGAGAAGAGACCCAGTACTTC.

The chain uses TRBV30 and TRBJ2-3, with 10 bases lining up with TRBD2. Germline-derived CDR1 and CDR2 are GTSNPN and SVGIG (reference sequence). The CDR3 runs to 15 residues. The trim removed 5 bases at V and 1 base at J, leaving 6 bases unmatched. The CDR3 reads CAWGTGTSGTDTQYF. CDR3 sequence (DNA): TGTGCCTGGGGAACCGGGACTAGCGGCACAGATACGCAGTATTTT. Variable domain in full (rest from reference TRBV30 and TRBJ2-3): SQTIHQWPATLVQPVGSPLSLECTVEGTSNPNLYWYRQAAGRGLQLLFYSVGIGQISSEVPQNLSASRPQDRQFILSSKKLLLSDSGFYLCAWGTGTSGTDTQYFGPGTRLTVL.

The chain joins TRBV28 to TRBJ2-7, with a possible D match to TRBD2 (5 bases). This CDR3 region has 14 residues. Trimming removed 6 bases from V and 0 bases from J, with 12 bases in between. The V gene's germline CDR1 is MDHEN and CDR2 SYDVKM. CDR3 region: CASRPGLGSYEQYF. The CDR3 DNA reads TGTGCCAGCAGGCCCGGACTGGGCTCCTACGAGCAGTACTTC.

V is TRBV28 and J is TRBJ1-5, with D possibly matching TRBD1 (5 bases). The CDR3 totals 13 residues. The germline V and J ends were trimmed by 6 bases and 11 bases, with 17 bases remaining between them. Germline V gene sequence: CDR1 MDHEN, CDR2 SYDVKM. The DNA of the CDR3 is TGTGCCAGCAGGTCTCAGGGTTTCCAGGCCCAGCATTTT. Its translation is CASRSQGFQAQHF.

This clone was recorded a few times. V is TRBV21-1 and J is TRBJ1-6; the table names TRBD1, a call not compared with the DNA. TRBV21-1 counts as a pseudogene. The CDR3 has 15 amino acids. DNA for the CDR3: TGTGCCAGCAGAGGGGTGGCAGGGGGATGTTCACCCCTCCACTTT. Translated, it gives CASRGVAGGCSPLHF.

The chain employs TRBV30 and TRBJ1-5; D perhaps matches TRBD1 (5 bases). This CDR3 has 13 amino acids. V was trimmed by 3 bases and J by 3 bases, leaving 9 bases between them. Germline V CDR1 and CDR2: GTSNPN, SVGIG (reference sequence). The CDR3 loop reads CAWSRQINQPQHF. DNA for the CDR3: TGTGCCTGGAGCAGACAGATCAATCAGCCCCAGCATTTT.

The J gene is TRBJ1-5, the V gene TRBV6-5; D gene uncertain. The CDR3 has 13 amino acids. Trimming removed 5 bases from V and 3 bases from J, with 8 bases in between. The germline V gene has CDR1 MNHEY and CDR2 SVGAGI. The CDR3: CASSRGFNQPQHF. CDR3 coding DNA: TGTGCCAGCAGTCGAGGATTCAATCAGCCCCAGCATTTT.

V and J are TRBV15 and TRBJ2-3; 11 bases map to TRBD1. The CDR3 is 16 residues long. The junction had 9 bases not matched to a gene; V was cut back by 4 bases and J by 6 bases. Looked up from germline, CDR1 is LNHNV and CDR2 is YYDKDF (reference sequence). The CDR3 region is CATSNPGTGGSDTQYF. The CDR3 DNA follows: TGTGCCACCAGCAACCCCGGGACAGGGGGTTCGGATACGCAGTATTTT.

Comments on this clone: The junction shows a germline mismatch at one end, possibly a read error. This chain uses TRBV5-1 with TRBJ2-7, with D tentatively TRBD1 (5 bases). CDR1 is SGHRS, CDR2 YFSETQ, per germline. The CDR3 loop spans 14 amino acids. The CDR3 sequence is CASRLEGATYEQYF. The CDR3 coding sequence is TGCGCCAGCAGATTGGAAGGGGCCACCTACGAGCAGTACTTC.

V gene TRBV27 combines with J gene TRBJ2-7; 9 nucleotides line up with TRBD1. V trimming: 5 bases; J trimming: 4 bases; junction bases outside the gene matches: 12. The CDR3 runs to 16 residues. Germline assignment: CDR1 MNHEY and CDR2 SMNVEV (reference sequence). In DNA form, the CDR3 reads TGTGCCAGCAGTCCCTCAAGGACAGGGGTTGTATACGAGCAGTACTTC. It specifies CASSPSRTGVVYEQYF.

In nucleotides, the CDR3 is TGTGCCAGCAGCCTCCAAAGCACAGATACGCAGTATTTT. This encodes CASSLQSTDTQYF. This chain joins TRBV4-2 and TRBJ2-3; D gene uncertain. The V end was cut by 4 bases, the J end by 0 bases, with 5 bases between. CDR1 and CDR2 from the germline V gene are LGHNA and YNFKEQ. The CDR3 runs 13 residues.

The V and J genes are TRBV21-1 and TRBJ2-2; the table's D call, TRBD1, has no DNA check behind it. TRBV21-1 is designated a pseudogene. This CDR3 has 15 residues. The CDR3 region is CASSKEGGSTGELFF. Written as DNA, the CDR3 is TGTGCCAGCAGCAAAGAAGGGGGAAGCACCGGGGAGCTGTTTTTT.

The chain is built from TRBV11-2 and TRBJ2-7; 10 bases match TRBD2. CDR1 and CDR2 (germline): SGHAT, FQNNGV. V was clipped by 2 bases and J by 8 bases; unmatched bases: 6. This CDR3 contains 14 residues. The CDR3 sequence is CASSLSASGRKQYF. CDR3 coding DNA: TGTGCCAGCAGCTTATCGGCTAGCGGGAGAAAGCAGTACTTC.

The chain combines TRBV2 with TRBJ2-3; TRBD1 matches at 9 bases. The CDR3 sequence is 16 residues long. V lost 7 bases to trimming and J lost 0 bases; unmatched junction nucleotides: 8. The germline CDR1 and CDR2 sequences are SNHLY and FYNNEI. CDR3 nucleotide sequence: TGTGCCAGCAACCTCGGACAGGGGTGGAGCACAGATACGCAGTATTTT. As protein: CASNLGQGWSTDTQYF.

The V gene is TRBV5-1, the J gene TRBJ1-2; 9 positions agree with TRBD1. The CDR3 is 14 residues long. The germline gives CDR1 SGHRS, CDR2 YFSETQ. V dropped 4 bases and J dropped 5; count of bases not matched to a gene: 6. The CDR3 DNA sequence: TGCGCCAGCAGCGAAGGGACAGGGTATTATGGCTACACCTTC. It yields the protein CASSEGTGYYGYTF.

This clone has just one count. The chain joins TRBV4-2 to TRBJ1-4; D possibly corresponds to TRBD1 (6 bases). The CDR3 runs to 13 residues. Per the germline V gene, CDR1 is LGHNA and CDR2 is YNFKEQ. V was clipped by 0 bases and J by 10 bases, with 9 bases between them. CDR3 protein: CASSQDLGGKLFF. The CDR3 DNA is TGTGCCAGCAGCCAAGATCTAGGGGGAAAACTGTTTTTT.

The rearrangement uses TRBV29-1 and TRBJ2-3; 7 positions match TRBD1. V shed 0 bases and J 3 bases; nucleotides not matched to a gene: 3. There are 14 residues in the CDR3. Germline V gives CDR1 SQVTM, CDR2 ANQGSEA. The CDR3 loop reads CSVEDQQGTDTQYF. The CDR3, as DNA: TGCAGCGTTGAAGATCAACAGGGGACAGATACGCAGTATTTT.

The chain employs TRBV4-1 and TRBJ1-2; D unresolved. Germline CDR1 MGHRA, CDR2 YSYEKL. Trimming left V 2 bases short and J 7 bases short, with 17 bases between. This CDR3 has 15 amino acids. The CDR3 region is CASSQFYLPMSGYTF. CDR3 nucleotides: TGCGCCAGCAGCCAATTCTACCTCCCGATGAGTGGCTACACCTTC.

The chain is built from TRBV27 and TRBJ2-3, with TRBD2 matching over 7 bases. Germline-derived CDR1 and CDR2 are MNHEY and SMNVEV (reference sequence). The V segment lost 4 bases and the J segment 1 base; nucleotides outside the gene matches: 2. The CDR3 is made up of 14 amino acids. CDR3 sequence (DNA): TGTGCCAGCAGTTCGGGGGGAGGCACAGATACGCAGTATTTT. Its translation: CASSSGGGTDTQYF.

CDR3 coding DNA: TGTGCCAGCAGCCCGCGCGGGCCTAACTATGGCTACACCTTC. Residues: CASSPRGPNYGYTF. The chain joins TRBV5-6 to TRBJ1-2; D ambiguous. The CDR3 spans 14 residues. Germline CDR1 SGHDT, CDR2 YYEEEE. The V and J ends lost 4 bases and 0 bases respectively, with 10 bases between them.

The chain is built from TRBV28 and TRBJ1-1; tentative D call: TRBD1 (5 bases). The V end was cut by 3 bases, the J end by 0 bases, with 14 bases between. Germline V gives CDR1 MDHEN, CDR2 SYDVKM. This CDR3 is built from 16 residues. Here the CDR3 DNA reads TGTGCCAGCAGTTTTTTCCGACAGACCATGAACACTGAAGCTTTCTTT. It is translated as CASSFFRQTMNTEAFF. Together with reference TRBV28 and TRBJ1-1, the CDR3 gives the full variable domain: DVKVTQSSRYLVKRTGEKVFLECVQDMDHENMFWYRQDPGLGLRLIYFSYDVKMKEKGDIPEGYSVSREKKERFSLILESASTNQTSMYLCASSFFRQTMNTEAFFGQGTRLTVV.

Here the CDR3 reads CAVGRGIDEQYF. DNA of the CDR3: TGTGCGGTGGGCAGGGGAATAGACGAGCAGTACTTC. The V gene is TRBV28, the J gene TRBJ2-7; D may be TRBD1 (6 bases). The CDR3 length is 12 residues. Per the germline V gene, CDR1 is MDHEN and CDR2 is SYDVKM.

The genes are TRBV7-2 and TRBJ2-3; 16 bases are shared with TRBD2. The CDR3 has 15 residues. The V segment lost 6 bases and the J segment 10 bases; nucleotides outside the gene matches: 7. CDR1 is SGHTA, CDR2 FQGNSA, per germline. This CDR3 reads CASRTGLAGGPAQYF. The CDR3 region has the DNA TGTGCCAGCAGAACGGGACTAGCGGGAGGGCCGGCGCAGTATTTT.

The rearrangement joins TRBV4-2 to TRBJ2-7; D remains ambiguous. This CDR3 is 15 amino acids long. The V end lost 1 base, the J end lost 0 bases, and 10 bases lay between the germline ends. Germline values: CDR1 LGHNA, CDR2 YNFKEQ. The CDR3 sequence is CASSQALTSSYEQYF. CDR3 in DNA: TGTGCCAGCAGCCAAGCCTTAACGAGCTCCTACGAGCAGTACTTC.

The chain employs TRBV19 and TRBJ2-7; possible D gene TRBD2, 5 bases. The CDR3 has 18 amino acids. CDR1 and CDR2 (germline): LNHDA, SQIVND (reference sequence). Deletions cut 7 bases from V and 0 bases from J, with 25 bases between. The CDR3 coding sequence is TGTGCCAGTACCAACCCCCCCGGAGTAGCGAACAGCTCCTACGAGCAGTACTTC. Amino acids: CASTNPPGVANSSYEQYF.

V and J are TRBV3-1 (or the pseudogene TRBV3-2) and TRBJ1-4; D perhaps matches TRBD1 (5 bases). CDR1 is LGHDT and CDR2 is YNNKEL in the germline V gene (reference sequence). The V gene lost 0 bases and the J gene lost 8 bases, with 13 bases spanning the gap. This CDR3 has 15 amino acids. The CDR3 DNA reads as TGTGCCAGCAGCCAAGACGGGGGGGAGAAAGAAAAACTGTTTTTT. Its translation: CASSQDGGEKEKLFF.

The chain employs TRBV30 and TRBJ1-1; no clear D gene. Trimming cost V 2 bases and J 4 bases, with 11 bases left between them. Germline V gene lookup returns CDR1 GTSNPN and CDR2 SVGIG (reference sequence). This CDR3 region has 13 residues. The CDR3 reads CAWSFAPGTEAFF. CDR3 in DNA: TGTGCCTGGAGTTTCGCCCCAGGCACTGAAGCTTTCTTT.

The gene calls are TRBV4-1 and TRBJ1-5, with D possibly being TRBD1 (5 bases). The germline V gene has CDR1 MGHRA and CDR2 YSYEKL. CDR3 length: 16 residues. Trimming shortened V by 0 bases and J by 5 bases, and 14 bases separated the two germline ends. CDR3 DNA: TGCGCCAGCAGCCAAGATCCAGGGACTTGGCATCAGCCCCAGCATTTT. Translating gives CASSQDPGTWHQPQHF.

The chain employs TRBV11-1 and TRBJ2-3; tentatively, D is TRBD1 (5 bases). V was cut by 1 base and J by 8 bases, with 10 bases left in between. Per the germline V gene, CDR1 is SGHAT and CDR2 is FQDESV (reference sequence). The CDR3 runs to 13 residues. This chain's CDR3 is CASSLVQGGTQYF. In DNA form, the CDR3 reads TGTGCCAGCAGCTTAGTCCAGGGTGGTACGCAGTATTTT. The full variable domain, completed using reference TRBV11-1 and TRBJ2-3, is EAEVAQSPRYKITEKSQAVAFWCDPISGHATLYWYRQILGQGPELLVQFQDESVVDDSQLPKDRFSAERLKGVDSTLKIQPAELGDSAMYLCASSLVQGGTQYFGPGTRLTVL.